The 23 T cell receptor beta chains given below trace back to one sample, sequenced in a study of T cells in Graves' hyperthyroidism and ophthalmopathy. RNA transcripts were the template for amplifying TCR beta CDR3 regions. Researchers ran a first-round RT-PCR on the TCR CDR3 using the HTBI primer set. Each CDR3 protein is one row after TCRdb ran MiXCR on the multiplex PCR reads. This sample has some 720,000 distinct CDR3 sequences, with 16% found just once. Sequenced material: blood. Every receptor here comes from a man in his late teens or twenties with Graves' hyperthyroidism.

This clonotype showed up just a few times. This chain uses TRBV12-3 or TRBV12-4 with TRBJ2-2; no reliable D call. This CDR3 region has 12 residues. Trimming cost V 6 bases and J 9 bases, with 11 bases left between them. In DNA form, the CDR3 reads TGTGCCAGCAGGGTTCCTCGCCGGGAGCTGTTTTTT. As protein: CASRVPRRELFF.

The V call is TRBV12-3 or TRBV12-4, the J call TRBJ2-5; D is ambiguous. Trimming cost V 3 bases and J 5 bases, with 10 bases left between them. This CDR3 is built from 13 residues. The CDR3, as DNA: TGTGCCAGCAGTTTTCTGTACGATGAGACCCAGTACTTC. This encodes CASSFLYDETQYF.

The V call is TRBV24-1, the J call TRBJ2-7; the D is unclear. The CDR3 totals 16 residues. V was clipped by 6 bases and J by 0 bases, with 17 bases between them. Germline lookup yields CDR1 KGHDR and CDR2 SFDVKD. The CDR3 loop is CATSQSGVQNSYEQYF. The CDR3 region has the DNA TGTGCCACCAGTCAATCCGGAGTTCAAAACTCCTACGAGCAGTACTTC.

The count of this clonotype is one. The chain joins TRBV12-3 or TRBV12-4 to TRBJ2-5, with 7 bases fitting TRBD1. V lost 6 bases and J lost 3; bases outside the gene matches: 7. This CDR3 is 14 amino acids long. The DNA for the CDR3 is TGTGCCAGCAGGGAAGGGACAGCTGAAGAGACCCAGTACTTC. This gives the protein CASREGTAEETQYF.

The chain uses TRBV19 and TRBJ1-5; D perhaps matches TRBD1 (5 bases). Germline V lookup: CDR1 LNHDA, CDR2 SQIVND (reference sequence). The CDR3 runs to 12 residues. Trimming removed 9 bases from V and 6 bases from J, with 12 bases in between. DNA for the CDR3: TGTGCCAGCCGAATCGGGGGTCAGCCCCAGCATTTT. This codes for CASRIGGQPQHF.

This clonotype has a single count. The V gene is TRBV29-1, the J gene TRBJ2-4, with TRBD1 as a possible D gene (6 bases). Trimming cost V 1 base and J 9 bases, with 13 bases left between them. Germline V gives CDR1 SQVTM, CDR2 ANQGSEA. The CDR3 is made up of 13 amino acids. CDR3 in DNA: TGCAGCGTTGAAGCACAGGGTAGGGCCATTCAGTACTTC. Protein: CSVEAQGRAIQYF.

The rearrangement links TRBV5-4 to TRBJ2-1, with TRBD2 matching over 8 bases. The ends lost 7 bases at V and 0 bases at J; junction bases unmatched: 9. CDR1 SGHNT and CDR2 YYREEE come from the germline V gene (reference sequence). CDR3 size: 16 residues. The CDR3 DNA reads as TGTGCCAGCCCCGGGGCTAGCGGGCCCTCCTACAATGAGCAGTTCTTC. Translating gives CASPGASGPSYNEQFF.

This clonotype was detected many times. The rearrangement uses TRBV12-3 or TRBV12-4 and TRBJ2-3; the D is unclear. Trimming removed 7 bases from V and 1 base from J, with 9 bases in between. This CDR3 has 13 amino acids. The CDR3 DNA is TGTGCCAGCATCATGGCGGGCACAGATACGCAGTATTTT. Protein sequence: CASIMAGTDTQYF.

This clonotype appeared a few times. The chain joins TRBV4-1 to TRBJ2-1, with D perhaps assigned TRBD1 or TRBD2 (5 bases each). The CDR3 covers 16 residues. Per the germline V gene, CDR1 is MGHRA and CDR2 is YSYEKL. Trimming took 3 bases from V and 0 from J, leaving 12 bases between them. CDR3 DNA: TGCGCCAGCAGCCAGGGACGGCGAAGCTCCTACAATGAGCAGTTCTTC. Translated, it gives CASSQGRRSSYNEQFF.

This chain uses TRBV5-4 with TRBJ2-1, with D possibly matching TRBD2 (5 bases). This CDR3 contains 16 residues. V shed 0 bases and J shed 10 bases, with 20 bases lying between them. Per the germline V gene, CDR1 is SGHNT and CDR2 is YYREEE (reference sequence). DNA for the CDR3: TGTGCCAGCAGCTTGGCCAGAGGGAGACGGGATCAAGAGCAGTTCTTC. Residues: CASSLARGRRDQEQFF.

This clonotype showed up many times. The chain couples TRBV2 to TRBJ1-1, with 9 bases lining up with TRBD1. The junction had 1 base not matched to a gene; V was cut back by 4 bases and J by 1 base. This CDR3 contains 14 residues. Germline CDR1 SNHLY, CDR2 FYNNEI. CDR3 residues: CASSAGQGNTEAFF. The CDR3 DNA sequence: TGTGCCAGCAGTGCGGGACAGGGGAACACTGAAGCTTTCTTT.

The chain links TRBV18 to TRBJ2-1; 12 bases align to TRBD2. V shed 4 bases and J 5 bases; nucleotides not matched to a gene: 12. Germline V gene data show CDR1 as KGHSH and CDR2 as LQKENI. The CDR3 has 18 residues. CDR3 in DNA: TGTGCCAGCTCACGGGCCGCTAGCGGGAGGGGGCAAGACAATGAGCAGTTCTTC. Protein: CASSRAASGRGQDNEQFF.

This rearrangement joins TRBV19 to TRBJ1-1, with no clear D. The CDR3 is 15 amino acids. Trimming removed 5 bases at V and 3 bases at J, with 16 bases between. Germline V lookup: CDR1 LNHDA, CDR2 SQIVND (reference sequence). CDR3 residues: CASSFFSGVDTEAFF. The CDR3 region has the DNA TGTGCCAGTAGTTTTTTTTCGGGAGTGGACACTGAAGCTTTCTTT.

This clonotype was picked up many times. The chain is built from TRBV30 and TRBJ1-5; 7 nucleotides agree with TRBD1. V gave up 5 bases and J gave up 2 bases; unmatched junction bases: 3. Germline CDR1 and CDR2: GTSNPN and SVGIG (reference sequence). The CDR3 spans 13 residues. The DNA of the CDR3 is TGTGCCTGGGACAGGGCCGGCAATCAGCCCCAGCATTTT. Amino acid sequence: CAWDRAGNQPQHF.

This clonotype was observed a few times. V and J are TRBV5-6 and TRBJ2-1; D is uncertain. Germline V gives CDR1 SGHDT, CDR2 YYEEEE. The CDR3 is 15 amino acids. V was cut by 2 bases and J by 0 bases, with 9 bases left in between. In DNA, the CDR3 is TGTGCCAGCAGCTTTGGTGCGAGCTCCTACAATGAGCAGTTCTTC. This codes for CASSFGASSYNEQFF.

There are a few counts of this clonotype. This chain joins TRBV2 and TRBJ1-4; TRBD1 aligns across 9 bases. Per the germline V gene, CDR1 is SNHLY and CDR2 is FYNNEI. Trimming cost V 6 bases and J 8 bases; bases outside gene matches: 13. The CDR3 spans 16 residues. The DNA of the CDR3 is TGTGCCAGCAGCGTTACCACAGGGGGCGTGGGAGAAAAACTGTTTTTT. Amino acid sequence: CASSVTTGGVGEKLFF.

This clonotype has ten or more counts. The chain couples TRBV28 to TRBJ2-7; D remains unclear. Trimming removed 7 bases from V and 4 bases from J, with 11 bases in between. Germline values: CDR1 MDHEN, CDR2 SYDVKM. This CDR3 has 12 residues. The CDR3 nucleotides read TGTGCCAGCATGACGCTGAATTACGAGCAGTACTTC. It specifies CASMTLNYEQYF.

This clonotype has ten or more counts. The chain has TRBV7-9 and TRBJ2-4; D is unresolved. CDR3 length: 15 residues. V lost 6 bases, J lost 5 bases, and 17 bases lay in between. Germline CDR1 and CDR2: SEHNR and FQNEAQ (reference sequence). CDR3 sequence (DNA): TGTGCCAGCAGTGATATTAGTGCCGGAGAAAACATTCAGTACTTC. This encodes CASSDISAGENIQYF.

The CDR3 reads CASSLYWGDEQFF. The CDR3 DNA follows: TGTGCCAGCAGCTTATATTGGGGCGATGAGCAGTTCTTC. The chain joins TRBV11-2 to TRBJ2-1, with D possibly TRBD1 on 5 matching bases. Germline assignment: CDR1 SGHAT and CDR2 FQNNGV. The CDR3 is 13 amino acids. V lost 2 bases, J lost 8 bases, and 10 bases lay in between.

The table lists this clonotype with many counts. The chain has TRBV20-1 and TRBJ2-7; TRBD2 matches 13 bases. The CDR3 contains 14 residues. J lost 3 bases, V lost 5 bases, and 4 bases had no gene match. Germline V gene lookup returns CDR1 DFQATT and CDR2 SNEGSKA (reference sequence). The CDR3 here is CSASRLAGGYEQYF. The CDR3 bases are TGCAGTGCTTCCAGACTAGCGGGAGGCTACGAGCAGTACTTC.

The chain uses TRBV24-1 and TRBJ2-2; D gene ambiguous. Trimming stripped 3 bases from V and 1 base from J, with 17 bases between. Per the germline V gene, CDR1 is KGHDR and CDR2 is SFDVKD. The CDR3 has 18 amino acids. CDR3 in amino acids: CATSDRVWHHENTGELFF. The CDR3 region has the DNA TGTGCCACCAGTGATCGGGTATGGCACCACGAGAACACCGGGGAGCTGTTTTTT.

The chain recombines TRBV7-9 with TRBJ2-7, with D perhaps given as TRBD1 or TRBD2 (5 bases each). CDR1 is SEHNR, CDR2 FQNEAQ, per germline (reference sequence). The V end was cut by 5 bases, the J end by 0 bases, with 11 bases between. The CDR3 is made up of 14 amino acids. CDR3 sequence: CASSIGTISYEQYF. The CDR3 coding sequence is TGTGCCAGCAGCATCGGGACGATCTCCTACGAGCAGTACTTC.

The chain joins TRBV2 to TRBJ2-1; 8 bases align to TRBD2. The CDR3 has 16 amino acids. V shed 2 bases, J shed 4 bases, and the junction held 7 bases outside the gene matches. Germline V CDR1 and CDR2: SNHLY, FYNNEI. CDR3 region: CASSEWSLAVYNEQFF. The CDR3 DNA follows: TGTGCCAGCAGTGAATGGTCACTAGCGGTTTACAATGAGCAGTTCTTC.